The present TCR beta chain was sequenced within a study of CD8 T cells in ankylosing spondylitis. Study-level points and caveats: Reports say disease-linked clones showed up significantly more in matched ankylosing spondylitis synovial fluid.

Preparation of TCR beta libraries was done by quantitative 5'-RACE with molecular barcodes. TCRdb reanalysed the 5' RACE reads using MiXCR and keeps one entry per CDR3 protein. The data show 340,000 or so distinct CDR3 sequences, roughly 14% seen once. This clonotype turned up a few times. Its antigen is not identified. Between the trimmed V and J ends, which lost 2 bases and 4 bases, there was a span of 14 bases. CDR3 size: 15 residues. From germline, CDR1 is SEHNR and CDR2 FQNEAQ (reference sequence). The chain is built from TRBV7-9 and TRBJ1-1, with D possibly matching TRBD1 (6 bases). This TCR was recovered from a male donor with ankylosing spondylitis or in good health (not recorded which). Sequencing used blood, either unsorted or a sorted T cell fraction (not recorded which). CDR3 nucleotides: TGTGCCAGCAGCTTAAGTTCGGGGGCTAGCACTGAAGCTTTCTTT. Protein sequence: CASSLSSGASTEAFF.